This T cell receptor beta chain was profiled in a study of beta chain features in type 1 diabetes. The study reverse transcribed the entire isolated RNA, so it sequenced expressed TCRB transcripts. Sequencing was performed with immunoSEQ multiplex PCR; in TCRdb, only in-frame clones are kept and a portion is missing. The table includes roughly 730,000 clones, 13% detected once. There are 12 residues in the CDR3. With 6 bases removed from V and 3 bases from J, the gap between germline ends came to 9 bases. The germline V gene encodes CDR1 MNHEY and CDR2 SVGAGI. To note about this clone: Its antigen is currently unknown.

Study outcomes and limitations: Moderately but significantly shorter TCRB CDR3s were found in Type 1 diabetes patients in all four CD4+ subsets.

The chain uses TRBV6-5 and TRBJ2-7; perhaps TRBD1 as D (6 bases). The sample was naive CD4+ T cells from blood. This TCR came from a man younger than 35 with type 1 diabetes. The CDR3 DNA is TGTGCCAGCAGAGGACAGAGCTACGAGCAGTACTTC. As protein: CASRGQSYEQYF.